The next 10 T cell receptor beta chains were all read from a single sample in a study of metastatic and nonmetastatic thyroid tumors. Treatment of any kind had been given to no patient before thyroid surgery. Through MiXCR, TCRdb re-clonotyped the PCR reads. The table lists tens of thousands of clones, 30% of them singletons, with 30% in the top ten. Specimen: blood. The receptors here all came from a female donor with papillary thyroid cancer or a benign thyroid nodule (not recorded which). Some clones in this sample may be carry-over from other donors' samples.

V usage is TRBV7-2 and J usage is TRBJ2-2; D uncertain. Germline loops: CDR1 SGHTA, CDR2 FQGNSA. The CDR3 is 13 residues long. The V end was cut by 0 bases, the J end by 5 bases, with 4 bases between. The CDR3, as DNA: TGTGCCAGCAGCTTAGCGTGGACCGGGGAGCTGTTTTTT. Translating gives CASSLAWTGELFF.

This clone was counted many times. The gene calls are TRBV2 and TRBJ2-1, with 10 bases aligning to TRBD2. With 8 bases clipped from V and 7 bases from J, the junction kept 8 bases outside the gene matches. Per germline, CDR1 SNHLY and CDR2 FYNNEI. The CDR3 sequence is 14 residues long. CDR3 in DNA: TGTGCCAGCGGGGATAGCGGGAGGTTTAATGAGCAGTTCTTC. Protein product: CASGDSGRFNEQFF. The complete variable domain, with remaining parts taken from reference TRBV2 and TRBJ2-1, reads EPEVTQTPSHQVTQMGQEVILRCVPISNHLYFYWYRQILGQKVEFLVSFYNNEISEKSEIFDDQFSVERPDGSNFTLKIRSTKLEDSAMYFCASGDSGRFNEQFFGPGTRLTVL.

The chain uses TRBV15 and TRBJ2-3; D is unclear. Per germline, CDR1 LNHNV and CDR2 YYDKDF (reference sequence). The CDR3 sequence is 12 residues long. Trimming left V 3 bases short and J 6 bases short, with 7 bases between. The CDR3 bases are TGTGCCACCAGCAGGTGGGCGGATACGCAGTATTTT. Protein: CATSRWADTQYF.

In this sample, this clone turned up a few times. The chain couples TRBV28 to TRBJ2-7, with D unclear. CDR1 and CDR2 from the germline V gene are MDHEN and SYDVKM. V lost 3 bases to trimming and J lost 3 bases, with 9 bases between them. The CDR3 has 13 residues. The CDR3 DNA reads as TGTGCCAGCAGTTTTTTTGGGTTCTACGAGCAGTACTTC. This codes for CASSFFGFYEQYF. Using reference TRBV28 and TRBJ2-7 for the parts outside the CDR3, the full variable domain is DVKVTQSSRYLVKRTGEKVFLECVQDMDHENMFWYRQDPGLGLRLIYFSYDVKMKEKGDIPEGYSVSREKKERFSLILESASTNQTSMYLCASSFFGFYEQYFGPGTRLTVT.

The rearrangement uses TRBV18 and TRBJ2-7, with no clear D. V was clipped by 2 bases and J by 7 bases, with 12 bases between them. The germline V gene has CDR1 KGHSH and CDR2 LQKENI. This CDR3 spans 13 amino acids. As DNA, the CDR3 is TGTGCCAGCTCACCATTGGCCTTGAGGGAGCAGTACTTC. Protein: CASSPLALREQYF.

This clone was picked up a small number of times. An end of the junction differs from the germline gene, which may be a read error. The chain employs TRBV6-4 and TRBJ2-2; 7 bases map to TRBD1. CDR3 size: 15 residues. Germline-derived CDR1 and CDR2 are MRHNA and SNTAGT. The CDR3 is CASSYSTGRTGELFF. For the CDR3, the DNA is TGTGCCAGCAGTTACTCGACAGGGCGTACCGGGGAGCTGTTTTTT.

This chain joins TRBV13 and TRBJ1-2; 10 bases are shared with TRBD1. With 5 bases clipped from V and 8 bases from J, the junction kept 8 bases outside the gene matches. CDR3 length: 14 residues. Germline V gene data show CDR1 as PRHDT and CDR2 as FYEKMQ (reference sequence). In nucleotides, the CDR3 is TGTGCCAGCAGCAAGAGGGGGACAGGGGAAGGCTACACCTTC. Its translation is CASSKRGTGEGYTF.

This clone was counted many times. A much more abundant neighbour one base away suggests this may be a read error. This rearrangement joins TRBV20-1 to TRBJ2-3; 11 positions match TRBD2. CDR1 is DFQATT, CDR2 SNEGSKA, per germline (reference sequence). The CDR3 has 13 amino acids. The CDR3 here is CGAKLAGVDTQYF. The CDR3 coding sequence is TGCGGTGCCAAACTAGCGGGAGTTGATACGCAGTATTTT.

In its sample, this clone was seen many times. The chain combines TRBV5-4 with TRBJ2-2; D unresolved. The V gene's germline CDR1 is SGHNT and CDR2 YYREEE (reference sequence). The CDR3 length is 12 residues. V dropped 3 bases and J dropped 6 bases, with 6 bases sitting between them. CDR3 protein: CASSSPAGELFF. The CDR3 DNA follows: TGTGCCAGCAGCTCTCCCGCCGGGGAGCTGTTTTTT.

This clone has more than one count but fewer than ten. This chain uses TRBV6-1 with TRBJ2-2, with 13 bases matching TRBD2. The CDR3 extends over 15 amino acids. CDR1 and CDR2 (germline): MNHNS, SASEGT. J lost 6 bases, V lost 6 bases, and 4 bases had no gene match. This chain's CDR3 is CASRPGTSGAGELFF. CDR3 in DNA: TGTGCCAGCAGACCCGGGACTAGCGGGGCCGGGGAGCTGTTTTTT.